Sequencing of this T cell receptor (beta chain) was carried out in a study of T cell changes during pregnancy in multiple sclerosis (dated by TCRdb to about 2019). Broadly, across the study: In women with multiple sclerosis, the researchers looked at how the T cell repertoire shifted as pregnancy progressed.

Notes on this clone: It lacks a known antigen. No base quality information exists; no much larger clone differs at one position.

V was cut back by 3 bases and J by 3 bases, leaving a gap of 11 bases between them. CDR1 and CDR2 are read off the germline V gene as SGHRS and YFSETQ. From the cysteine up to the phenylalanine, the CDR3 has a length of 14 residues. Only CDR3 DNA is held: 42 bases, read in frame from base 1. Libraries were built with the immunoSEQ multiplex PCR assay. Drawn from immuneACCESS, this table holds only the in-frame rearrangements with V and J called that TCRdb kept. Clones are partly lost; checked studies trace under half to an unresolved V gene and leave the rest unexplained. Counted in this sample were tens of thousands of clones; 90% of them appeared once. The ten largest account for 1.4% to 1.5% of the sample.

The V and J segments used are TRBV5-1 and TRBJ2-3; the D gene is perhaps TRBD1, from 6 matching bases. This TCR derives from a female donor with multiple sclerosis, enrolled in a pregnancy study. Sequenced material: peripheral blood, taken in the third trimester of pregnancy. The CDR3 region reads CASSSGTRTDTQYF. In nucleotides, the sequence is TGCGCCAGCAGCTCCGGGACACGGACAGATACGCAGTATTTT.